A single sample gave rise to the 2 T cell receptor beta chains below, sequenced in a study of OX40 agonist ivuxolimab in advanced cancers. The assay was immunoSEQ multiplex PCR, and TCRdb's table has in-frame clones only and misses some. The table has fewer than 65,000 clones, about 88% seen once. The source material was CD4+ or CD8+ T cells sorted from blood, sampled in a trial of the OX40 agonist ivuxolimab. The receptors come from an adult with an advanced solid tumor such as melanoma, head and neck, liver or kidney cancer.

The rearrangement uses TRBV28 and TRBJ1-2, with 9 bases aligning to TRBD1. The V gene's germline CDR1 is MDHEN and CDR2 SYDVKM. Trimming removed 4 bases from V and 5 bases from J; junction bases left unmatched: 8. The CDR3 runs to 15 residues. This CDR3 reads CASSYPHGTGYGYTF. In DNA, the CDR3 is TGTGCCAGCAGTTACCCACACGGGACAGGGTATGGCTACACCTTC.

The rearrangement joins TRBV15 to TRBJ2-1; TRBD2 matches 8 bases. There are 16 residues in the CDR3. CDR1 and CDR2 from the germline V gene are LNHNV and YYDKDF (reference sequence). V trimming: 1 base; J trimming: 8 bases; junction bases outside the gene matches: 10. In DNA form, the CDR3 reads TGTGCCACCAGCAGAGGTAACAGCGGGAGAGGGGATGAGCAGTTCTTC. This sequence encodes CATSRGNSGRGDEQFF.